This entry is about one TCR beta chain. This entry comes from a study of cytomegalovirus exposure and HLA in healthy donors. The PCR made use of 60 Vbeta and 13 Jbeta primers. Only in-frame clones appear in the TCRdb table, and some are missing; sequencing was by immunoSEQ multiplex PCR. In the table there are roughly 45,000 clones, roughly 51% of which are singletons. Germline V gene data show CDR1 as SGHTA and CDR2 as FQGTGA. V gave up 4 bases and J gave up 5 bases, with 11 bases separating them. This CDR3 has 13 amino acids. The clonotype was recovered from a man in his fifties or sixties in good health and CMV-seronegative. Sequencing input: PBMCs. V is TRBV7-3 and J is TRBJ2-5; a possible D gene is TRBD1 (5 bases). CDR3 sequence reads: CASSSDWGETQYF. The CDR3 region has the DNA TGTGCCAGCAGCTCAGATTGGGGCGAGACCCAGTACTTC.